These 6 T cell receptor beta chains were all obtained from the same sample, sequenced in a study of cytomegalovirus exposure and HLA in healthy donors. Primers included in the PCR were 60 Vbeta and 13 Jbeta primers. The table came from immunoSEQ multiplex PCR; TCRdb's copy has only in-frame clones and leaves some out. The sample consists of over 95,000 clones, 74% of them appearing once. Source material: PBMCs. The receptors here all came from a human donor in good health.

The rearrangement links TRBV7-6 to TRBJ2-3; 8 positions agree with TRBD2. Losses at the gene ends were 1 base for V and 0 bases for J; bases not matched to a gene: 9. The CDR3 is 18 amino acids. CDR1 and CDR2 from the germline V gene are SGHVS and FNYEAQ. The CDR3 sequence: CASSLGRTSLSSTDTQYF. CDR3 DNA sequence: TGTGCCAGCAGCTTAGGTCGGACTAGCCTGTCGAGCACAGATACGCAGTATTTT.

V gene TRBV25-1 combines with J gene TRBJ1-1; D perhaps matches TRBD1 (5 bases). CDR1 and CDR2 (germline): MGHDK, SYGVNS. V was cut by 2 bases and J by 7 bases, with 17 bases left in between. CDR3 size: 15 residues. CDR3: CASSEQRQTPNEAFF. The CDR3 region has the DNA TGTGCCAGCAGTGAACAACGACAGACACCCAATGAAGCTTTCTTT.

In this sample, this clone turned up a few times. The chain's CDR3 is CASSRNSLETQYF. CDR3 DNA: TGTGCCAGCAGTCGAAACTCCCTGGAGACCCAGTACTTC. The rearrangement links TRBV27 to TRBJ2-5, with D unresolved. Germline CDR1 and CDR2: MNHEY and SMNVEV (reference sequence). Trimming shortened V by 5 bases and J by 5 bases, and 12 bases separated the two germline ends. The CDR3 contains 13 residues.

CDR3 in amino acids: CSVNRGGGEQYF. In DNA form, the CDR3 reads TGCAGCGTTAATCGAGGGGGCGGCGAGCAGTACTTC. The chain joins TRBV29-1 to TRBJ2-7; 7 positions match TRBD1. The CDR3 has 12 residues. The ends lost 5 bases at V and 6 bases at J; junction bases unmatched: 7. The germline gives CDR1 SQVTM, CDR2 ANQGSEA.

The chain employs TRBV9 and TRBJ1-5; 8 bases line up with TRBD1. Germline assignment: CDR1 SGDLS and CDR2 YYNGEE. The CDR3 sequence is 15 residues long. The V and J ends lost 3 bases and 4 bases, in that order; junction bases with no gene match: 6. The CDR3 DNA reads as TGTGCCAGCAGCGCGGAACAGGGGGGAAATCAGCCCCAGCATTTT. Translating gives CASSAEQGGNQPQHF.

V is TRBV19 and J is TRBJ1-1; maybe TRBD1 (5 bases). Per germline, CDR1 LNHDA and CDR2 SQIVND (reference sequence). With 6 bases removed from V and 1 base from J, the gap between germline ends came to 15 bases. The CDR3 has 15 residues. DNA of the CDR3: TGTGCCAGTAGCACCACCCGGGGGGGGAACACTGAAGCTTTCTTT. Residues: CASSTTRGGNTEAFF.